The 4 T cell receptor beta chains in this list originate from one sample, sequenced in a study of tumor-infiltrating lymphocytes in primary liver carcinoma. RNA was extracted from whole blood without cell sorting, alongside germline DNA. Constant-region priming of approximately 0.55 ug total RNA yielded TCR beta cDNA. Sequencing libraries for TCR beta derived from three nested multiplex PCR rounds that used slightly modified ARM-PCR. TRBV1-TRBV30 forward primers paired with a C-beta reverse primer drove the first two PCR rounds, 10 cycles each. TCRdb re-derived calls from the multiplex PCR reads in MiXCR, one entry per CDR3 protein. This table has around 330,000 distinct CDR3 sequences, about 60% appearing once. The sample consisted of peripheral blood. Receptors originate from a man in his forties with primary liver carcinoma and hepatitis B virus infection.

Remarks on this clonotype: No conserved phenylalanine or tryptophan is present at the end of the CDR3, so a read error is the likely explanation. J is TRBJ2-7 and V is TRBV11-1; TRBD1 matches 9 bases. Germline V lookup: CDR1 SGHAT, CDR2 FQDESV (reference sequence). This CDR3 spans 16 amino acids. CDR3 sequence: CANSSGPGQGSYEQYL. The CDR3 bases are TGTGCCAACAGCTCTGGTCCGGGACAGGGTTCATACGAGCAGTACCTC.

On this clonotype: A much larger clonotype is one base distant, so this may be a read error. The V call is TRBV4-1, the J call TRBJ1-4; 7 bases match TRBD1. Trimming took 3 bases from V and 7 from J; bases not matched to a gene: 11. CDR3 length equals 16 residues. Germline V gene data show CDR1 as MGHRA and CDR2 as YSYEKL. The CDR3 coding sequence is TGCGCCAGCAGCCATGGCCTCCAGGGGGAGGGTGAAAAACTGTTTTTT. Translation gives CASSHGLQGEGEKLFF.

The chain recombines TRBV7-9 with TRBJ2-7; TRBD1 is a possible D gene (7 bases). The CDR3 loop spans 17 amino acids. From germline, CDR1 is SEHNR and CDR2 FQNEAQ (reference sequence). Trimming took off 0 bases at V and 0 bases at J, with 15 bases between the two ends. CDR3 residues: CASSLAQGGSSSYEQYF. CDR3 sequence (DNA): TGTGCCAGCAGCTTAGCGCAGGGGGGATCCAGCTCCTACGAGCAGTACTTC.

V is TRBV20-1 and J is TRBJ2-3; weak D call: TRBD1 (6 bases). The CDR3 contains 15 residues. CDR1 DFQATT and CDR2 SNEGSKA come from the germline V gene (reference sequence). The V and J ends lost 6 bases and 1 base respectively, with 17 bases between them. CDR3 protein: CSARHREGGTDTQYF. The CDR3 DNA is TGCAGTGCCCGCCACAGGGAAGGGGGCACAGATACGCAGTATTTT.